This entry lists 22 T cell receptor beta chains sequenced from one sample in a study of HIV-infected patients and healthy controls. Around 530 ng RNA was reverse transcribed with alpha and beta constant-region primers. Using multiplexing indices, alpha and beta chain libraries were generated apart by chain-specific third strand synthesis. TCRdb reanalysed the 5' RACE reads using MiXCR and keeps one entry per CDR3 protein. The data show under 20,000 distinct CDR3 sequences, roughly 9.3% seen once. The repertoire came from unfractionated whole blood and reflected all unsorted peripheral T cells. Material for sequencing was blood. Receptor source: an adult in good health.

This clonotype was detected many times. CDR3 nucleotides: TGTGCCAGCAGTTCTGGCGGGAGTTTGGTCACAGATACGCAGTATTTT. Its translation is CASSSGGSLVTDTQYF. The gene calls are TRBV12-3 or TRBV12-4 and TRBJ2-3; the match to TRBD2 covers 7 bases. After removal of 4 bases from V and 2 bases from J, the junction contained 9 bases not matched to a gene. The CDR3 totals 16 residues.

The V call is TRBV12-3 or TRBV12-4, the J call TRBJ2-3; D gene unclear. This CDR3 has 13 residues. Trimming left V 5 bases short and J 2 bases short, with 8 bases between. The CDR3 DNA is TGTGCCAGCAGTCCGAGTAACACAGATACGCAGTATTTT. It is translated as CASSPSNTDTQYF.

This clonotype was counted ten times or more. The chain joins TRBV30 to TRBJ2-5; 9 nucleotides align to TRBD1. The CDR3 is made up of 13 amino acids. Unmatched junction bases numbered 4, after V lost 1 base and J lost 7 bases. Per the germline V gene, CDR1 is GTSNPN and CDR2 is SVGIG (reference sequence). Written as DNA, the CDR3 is TGTGCCTGGAGTGCCGACAGGGGGTTGACCCAGTACTTC. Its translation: CAWSADRGLTQYF.

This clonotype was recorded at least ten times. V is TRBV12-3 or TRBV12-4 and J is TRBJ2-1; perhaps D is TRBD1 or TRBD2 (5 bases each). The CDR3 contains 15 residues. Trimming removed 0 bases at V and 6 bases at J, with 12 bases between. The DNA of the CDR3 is TGTGCCAGCAGTTTAGCGGGAGTTGGGGCCAATGAGCAGTTCTTC. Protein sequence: CASSLAGVGANEQFF.

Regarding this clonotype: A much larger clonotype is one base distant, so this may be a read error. For the CDR3, the DNA is TGCGCCAGCTGCCGGGACAGTTCAAATTCATCCCTCCACTTT. It specifies CASCRDSSNSSLHF. The genes are TRBV5-1 and TRBJ1-6; TRBD1 matches at 7 bases. CDR1 is SGHRS and CDR2 is YFSETQ in the germline V gene. There are 14 residues in the CDR3.

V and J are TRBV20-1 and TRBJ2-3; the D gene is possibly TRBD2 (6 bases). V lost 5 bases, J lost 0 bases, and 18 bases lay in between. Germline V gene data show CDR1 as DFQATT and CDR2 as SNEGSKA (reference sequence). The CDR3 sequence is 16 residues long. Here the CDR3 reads CSAPAYLAYSTDTQYF. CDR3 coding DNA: TGCAGTGCTCCCGCTTACCTAGCGTATAGCACAGATACGCAGTATTTT.

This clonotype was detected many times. The CDR3: CSVPNMGAEGYTF. The CDR3 DNA is TGCAGCGTCCCTAATATGGGGGCGGAGGGCTACACCTTC. The rearrangement uses TRBV29-1 and TRBJ1-2, with a tentative D call TRBD1 (6 bases). Germline V gene data show CDR1 as SQVTM and CDR2 as ANQGSEA. The V and J ends lost 6 bases and 8 bases respectively, with 19 bases between them. CDR3 length equals 13 residues.

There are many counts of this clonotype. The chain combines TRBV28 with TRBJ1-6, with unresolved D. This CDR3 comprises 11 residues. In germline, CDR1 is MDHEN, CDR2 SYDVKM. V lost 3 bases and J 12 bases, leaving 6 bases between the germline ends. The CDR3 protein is CASSLGLPLHF. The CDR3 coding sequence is TGTGCCAGCAGTTTGGGCTTACCCCTCCACTTT.

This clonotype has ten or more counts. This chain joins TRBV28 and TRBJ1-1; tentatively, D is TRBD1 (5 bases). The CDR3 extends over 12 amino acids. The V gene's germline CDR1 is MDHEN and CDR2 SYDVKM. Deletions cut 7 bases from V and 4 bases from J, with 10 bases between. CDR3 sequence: CASTGTGTEAFF. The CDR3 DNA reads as TGTGCCAGCACCGGGACGGGCACTGAAGCTTTCTTT.

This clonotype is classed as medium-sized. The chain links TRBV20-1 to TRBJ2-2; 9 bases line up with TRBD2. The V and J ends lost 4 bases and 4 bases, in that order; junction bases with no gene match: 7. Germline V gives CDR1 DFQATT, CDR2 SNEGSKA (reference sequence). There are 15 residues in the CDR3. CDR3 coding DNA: TGCAGTGCTAAAGCGGGGGGACTAGGCACCGGGGAGCTGTTTTTT. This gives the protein CSAKAGGLGTGELFF.

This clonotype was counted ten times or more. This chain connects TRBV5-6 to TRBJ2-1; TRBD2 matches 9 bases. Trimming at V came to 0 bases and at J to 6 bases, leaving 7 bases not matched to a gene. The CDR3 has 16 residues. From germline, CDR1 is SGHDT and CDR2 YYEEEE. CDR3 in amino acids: CASSLGLAGASNEQFF. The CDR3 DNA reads TGTGCCAGCAGCTTGGGGTTAGCGGGAGCTTCCAATGAGCAGTTCTTC.

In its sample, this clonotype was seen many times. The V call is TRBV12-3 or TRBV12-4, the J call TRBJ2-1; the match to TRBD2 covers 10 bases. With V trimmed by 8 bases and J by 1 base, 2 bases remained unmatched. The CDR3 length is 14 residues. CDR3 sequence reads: CASQREGSYNEQFF. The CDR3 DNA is TGTGCCAGCCAGCGGGAGGGTTCCTACAATGAGCAGTTCTTC.

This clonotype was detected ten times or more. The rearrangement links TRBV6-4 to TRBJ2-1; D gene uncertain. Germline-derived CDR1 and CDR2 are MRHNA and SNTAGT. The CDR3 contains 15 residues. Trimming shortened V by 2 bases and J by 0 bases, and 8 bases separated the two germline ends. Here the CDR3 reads CASSDAESSYNEQFF. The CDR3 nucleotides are TGTGCCAGCAGTGACGCGGAGAGCTCCTACAATGAGCAGTTCTTC.

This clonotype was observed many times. The CDR3 nucleotides read TGTGCCAGCAGTCGACAGAAAGGAACCACTGAAGCTTTCTTT. It translates to CASSRQKGTTEAFF. The rearrangement joins TRBV12-3 or TRBV12-4 to TRBJ1-1; tentatively, D is TRBD1 (5 bases). There are 14 residues in the CDR3. Between the trimmed V and J ends, which lost 5 bases and 4 bases, there was a span of 14 bases.

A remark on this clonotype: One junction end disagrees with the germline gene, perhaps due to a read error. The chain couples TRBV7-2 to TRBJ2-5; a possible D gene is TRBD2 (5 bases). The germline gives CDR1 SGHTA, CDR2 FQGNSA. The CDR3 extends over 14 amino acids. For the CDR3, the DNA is TGTGCCAGCAGCCTAGCCGTCTATGAAGAGACCCAGTACTTC. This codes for CASSLAVYEETQYF.

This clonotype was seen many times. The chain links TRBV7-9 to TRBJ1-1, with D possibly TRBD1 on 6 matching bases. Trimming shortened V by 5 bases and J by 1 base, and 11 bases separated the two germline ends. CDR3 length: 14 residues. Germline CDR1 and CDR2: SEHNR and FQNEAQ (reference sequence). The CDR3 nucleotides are TGTGCCAGCAGCCTGACAGGTCAGAACACTGAAGCTTTCTTT. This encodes CASSLTGQNTEAFF. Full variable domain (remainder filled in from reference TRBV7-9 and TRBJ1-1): DTGVSQNPRHKITKRGQNVTFRCDPISEHNRLYWYRQTLGQGPEFLTYFQNEAQLEKSRLLSDRFSAERPKGSFSTLEIQRTEQGDSAMYLCASSLTGQNTEAFFGQGTRLTVV.

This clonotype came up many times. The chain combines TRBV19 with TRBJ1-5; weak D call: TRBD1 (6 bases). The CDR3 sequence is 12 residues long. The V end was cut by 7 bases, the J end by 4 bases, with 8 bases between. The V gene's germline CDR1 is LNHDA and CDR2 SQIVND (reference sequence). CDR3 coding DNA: TGTGCCAGTAAAACAGGGAATCAGCCCCAGCATTTT. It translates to CASKTGNQPQHF.

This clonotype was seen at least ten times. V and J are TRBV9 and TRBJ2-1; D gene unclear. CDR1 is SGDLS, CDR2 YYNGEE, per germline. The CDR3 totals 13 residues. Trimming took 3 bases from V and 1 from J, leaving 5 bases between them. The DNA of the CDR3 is TGTGCCAGCAGCGCTGAGTCCTACAATGAGCAGTTCTTC. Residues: CASSAESYNEQFF.

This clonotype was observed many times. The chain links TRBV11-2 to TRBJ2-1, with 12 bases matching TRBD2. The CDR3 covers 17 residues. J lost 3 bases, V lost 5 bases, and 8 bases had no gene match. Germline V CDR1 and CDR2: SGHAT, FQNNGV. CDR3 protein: CASSPTPGLAGYNEQFF. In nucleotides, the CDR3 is TGTGCCAGCAGCCCAACTCCGGGACTAGCGGGCTACAATGAGCAGTTCTTC.

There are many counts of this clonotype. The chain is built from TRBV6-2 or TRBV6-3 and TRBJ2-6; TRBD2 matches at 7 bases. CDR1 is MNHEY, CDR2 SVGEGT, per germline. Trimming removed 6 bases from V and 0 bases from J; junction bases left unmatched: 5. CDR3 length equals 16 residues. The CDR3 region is CASSGREGSGANVLTF. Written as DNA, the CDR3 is TGTGCCAGCAGCGGCAGGGAGGGCTCTGGGGCCAACGTCCTGACTTTC.

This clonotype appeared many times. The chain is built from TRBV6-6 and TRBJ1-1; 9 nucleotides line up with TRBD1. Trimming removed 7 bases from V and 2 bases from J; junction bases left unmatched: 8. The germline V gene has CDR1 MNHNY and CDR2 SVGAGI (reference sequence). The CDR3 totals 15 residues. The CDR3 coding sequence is TGTGCCAGCAAAGGACAGGGGACCACCAACACTGAAGCTTTCTTT. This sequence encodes CASKGQGTTNTEAFF.

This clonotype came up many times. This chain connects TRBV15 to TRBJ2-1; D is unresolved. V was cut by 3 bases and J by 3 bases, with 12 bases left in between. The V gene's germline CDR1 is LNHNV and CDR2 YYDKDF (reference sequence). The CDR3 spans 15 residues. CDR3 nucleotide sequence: TGTGCCACCAGCAGCGACTGGCACTACTACAATGAGCAGTTCTTC. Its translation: CATSSDWHYYNEQFF.